This T cell receptor (beta chain) originates from a study of tumor-infiltrating lymphocytes in primary liver carcinoma. Study details: Both sexes were represented among patients, who were 30 to 69 years old.

Unsorted whole blood served as the source of blood RNA, and germline DNA was extracted as well. Approximately 4 milliliters of peripheral blood were gathered ahead of the operation. From germline, CDR1 is MNHNS and CDR2 SASEGT. V shed 6 bases and J shed 8 bases, with 17 bases lying between them. The CDR3 covers 14 residues. Constant-region priming of approximately 500 ng total RNA yielded TCR beta cDNA. Libraries for TCR beta were built through three nested multiplex PCR rounds, which together made up a slightly modified ARM-PCR procedure. Forward primers for TRBV1-TRBV30 and a C-beta reverse primer served the first two PCR rounds, at around 9 cycles each. TCRdb reprocessed the multiplex PCR reads with MiXCR, giving one entry per CDR3 protein. The data hold nearly 200,000 distinct CDR3 sequences, with less than 65% observed a single time.

Sequencing was performed on peripheral blood. The TCR originated in a woman aged 55-75 years with primary liver carcinoma and hepatitis B virus infection. This sequence joins TRBV6-1 and TRBJ1-5; D not certain. Here the CDR3 reads CASRREVPLKPQHF. As DNA, the CDR3 is TGTGCCAGCAGGAGGGAGGTTCCTCTGAAGCCCCAGCATTTT.